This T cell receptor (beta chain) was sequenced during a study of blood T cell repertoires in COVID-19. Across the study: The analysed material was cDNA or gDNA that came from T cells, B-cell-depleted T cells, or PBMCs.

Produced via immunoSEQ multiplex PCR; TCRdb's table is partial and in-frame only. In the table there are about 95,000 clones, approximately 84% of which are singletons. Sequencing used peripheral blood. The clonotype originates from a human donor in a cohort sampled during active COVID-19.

The CDR3 DNA reads as TGCGCCAGCAGCTTGGGACTAGTGAGCGGGGAGCTGTTTTTT. It yields the protein CASSLGLVSGELFF. The chain is built from TRBV5-1 and TRBJ2-2; perhaps TRBD2 as D (6 bases). The germline V gene has CDR1 SGHRS and CDR2 YFSETQ. This CDR3 has 14 residues. V was cut by 0 bases and J by 7 bases, with 10 bases left in between.